This T cell receptor beta chain was observed in a study of T cell repertoires in cytomegalovirus infection. Study as a whole: The authors relied on CMV epitopes, both recently identified HLA-C-restricted and well-studied HLA-B-restricted. Indications of both CMV infection and matching HLA type were provided by public TCR beta signatures. Findings and limits, study-wide: There were carriers of CMV plus the relevant HLA, and cumulative public TCR beta family frequency identified them. HLA-C-restricted CMV-specific TCR beta clonotypes prevailed in the ex vivo response.

About this clonotype: The antigen is not known. This may stem from a read error, because a much larger clone lies one nucleotide away.

This CDR3 spans 13 amino acids. Germline CDR1 is SGHTA and CDR2 is FQGNSA. TCRdb re-called the reads through MiXCR, storing one row per CDR3 protein. The table records tens of thousands of distinct CDR3 sequences, roughly 25% of them present only once. The chain uses TRBV7-2 and TRBJ2-7; TRBD1 might be the D (6 bases). This clonotype was obtained from a human donor in good health (CMV status not recorded). Some clones in this sample may be carry-over from other donors' samples. Sequencing used CD8+ T cells from cultured PBMCs, obtained from culture after CMV antigen stimulation. CDR3 sequence reads: CASRSGTNYEQCF. The CDR3 DNA sequence: TGTGCCAGCAGGTCCGGGACAAACTACGAGCAGTGCTTC.